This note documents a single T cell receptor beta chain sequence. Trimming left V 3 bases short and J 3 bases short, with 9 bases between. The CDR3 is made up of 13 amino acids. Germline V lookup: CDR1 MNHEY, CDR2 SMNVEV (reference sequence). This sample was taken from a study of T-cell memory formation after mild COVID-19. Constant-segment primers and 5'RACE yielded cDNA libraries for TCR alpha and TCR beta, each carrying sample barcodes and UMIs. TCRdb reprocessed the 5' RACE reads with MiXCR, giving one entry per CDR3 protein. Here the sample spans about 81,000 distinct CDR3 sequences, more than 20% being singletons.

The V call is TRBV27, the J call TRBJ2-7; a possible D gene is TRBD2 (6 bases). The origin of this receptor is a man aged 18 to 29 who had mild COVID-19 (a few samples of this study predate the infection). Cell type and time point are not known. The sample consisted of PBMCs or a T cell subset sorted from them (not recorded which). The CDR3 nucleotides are TGTGCCAGCAGTTTGGGGGAGGACTACGAGCAGTACTTC. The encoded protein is CASSLGEDYEQYF.